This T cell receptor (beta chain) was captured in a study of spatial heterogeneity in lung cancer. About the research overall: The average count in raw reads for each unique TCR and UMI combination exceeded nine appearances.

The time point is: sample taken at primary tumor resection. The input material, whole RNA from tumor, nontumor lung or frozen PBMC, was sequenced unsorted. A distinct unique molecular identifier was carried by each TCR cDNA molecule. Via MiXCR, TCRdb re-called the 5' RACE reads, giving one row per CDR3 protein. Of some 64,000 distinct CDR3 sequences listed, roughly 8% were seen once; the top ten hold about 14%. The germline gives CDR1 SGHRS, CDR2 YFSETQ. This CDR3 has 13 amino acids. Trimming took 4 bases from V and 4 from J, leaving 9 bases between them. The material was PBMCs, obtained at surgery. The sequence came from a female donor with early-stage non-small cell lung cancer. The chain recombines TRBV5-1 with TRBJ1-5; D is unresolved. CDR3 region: CASSPSGNQPQHF. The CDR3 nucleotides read TGCGCCAGCAGCCCCAGCGGGAATCAGCCCCAGCATTTT.